This is a list of T cell receptor beta chains from one sample in a study of blood T cell repertoires in COVID-19. The table came from immunoSEQ multiplex PCR; TCRdb's copy has only in-frame clones and leaves some out. The repertoire has about 230,000 clones, approximately 82% of them found once; the top ten carry around 2.5%. Sequenced input: peripheral blood. The origin of the receptors is a woman in her seventies with active or convalescent COVID-19. The CDR3 runs from the conserved cysteine through the conserved F or W. Fields, in order: V gene, J gene, D gene, clone size, CDR3 DNA, CDR3 protein. D genes are given only for firm matches. Part of the rows lack a size; the others show once, few, many or a class for expanded clones.

TRBV2	TRBJ1-5	NA	few	TGTGCCAGCACCGCACTCTATAGCAATCAGCCCCAGCATTTT	CASTALYSNQPQHF
TRBV3-1/TRBV3-2	TRBJ2-7	TRBD2	NA	TGTGCCAGCAGCCCCGGACTAGCGGGAACCTACGAGCAGTACTTC	CASSPGLAGTYEQYF
TRBV9	TRBJ1-5	TRBD1	once	TGTGCCAGCAGCGTAGGGCGGGACAGGGTCGTTTGTCAGCCCCAGCATTTT	CASSVGRDRVVCQPQHF
TRBV11-2	TRBJ1-5	NA	NA	TGTGCCAGCAGCTTTTCCACAGGGATCGATCAGCCCCAGCATTTT	CASSFSTGIDQPQHF
TRBV7-2	TRBJ1-2	NA	NA	TGTGCCAGCAGCTTTGGGACATACTATGGCTACACCTTC	CASSFGTYYGYTF
TRBV6-5	TRBJ1-5	NA	NA	TGTGCCAGCAGTATGGACATCAGTCAGCCCCAGCATTTT	CASSMDISQPQHF
TRBV5-1	TRBJ1-1	NA	NA	TGCGCCAGCAGCCGCGACGGGTCGAGGAACACTGAAGCTTTCTTT	CASSRDGSRNTEAFF
TRBV9	TRBJ2-7	TRBD1	NA	TGTGCCAGCAGCGCCAGGACAGGGAGCTCCTACGAGCAGTACTTC	CASSARTGSSYEQYF
TRBV25-1	TRBJ1-2	TRBD1	NA	TGTGCCAGCAGCCCCCGGGGACAGGGGGAGAACTATGGCTACACCTTC	CASSPRGQGENYGYTF
TRBV3-1/TRBV3-2	TRBJ2-1	NA	NA	TGTGCCAGCAGCCAAGGCCCAGCGTTGGCTGAGCAGTTCTTC	CASSQGPALAEQFF
TRBV18	TRBJ2-1	NA	NA	TGTGCCAGCGCGCCGGGATTAAGCTCCTACAATGAGCAGTTCTTC	CASAPGLSSYNEQFF
TRBV5-1	TRBJ2-2	TRBD1	NA	TGCGCCAGCAGCTTTGCGGGACAGGGGACCGGGGAGCTGTTTTTT	CASSFAGQGTGELFF
TRBV5-1	TRBJ2-7	NA	few	TGCGCCAGCACTCTCCAGGTCAGCTCCTACGAGCAGTACTTC	CASTLQVSSYEQYF
TRBV3-1/TRBV3-2	TRBJ1-1	TRBD1	NA	TGTGCCAGCAGATCTGAGGCAGGGGGAGTTTTCTTT	CASRSEAGGVFF
TRBV28	TRBJ2-7	NA	NA	TGTGCCAGCAGTTTACAGTCCCCCGGGGAGCAGTACTTC	CASSLQSPGEQYF
TRBV7-2	TRBJ2-7	NA	NA	TGTGCCAGCAGCTTAGCGGCAGGGCCTTCTCCCTACGAGCAGTACTTC	CASSLAAGPSPYEQYF
TRBV12-5	TRBJ1-3	NA	NA	TGTGCTAGCGCCGAGGCCAACACCATATATTTT	CASAEANTIYF
TRBV6-5	TRBJ1-6	NA	NA	TGTGCCAGCAGTTACGGGGGCAGCCAGTATAATTCACCCCTCCACTTT	CASSYGGSQYNSPLHF
TRBV30	TRBJ2-1	NA	NA	TGTGCCTGGAGCTGGGGGGAGCGGTACAATGAGCAGTTCTTC	CAWSWGERYNEQFF
TRBV9	TRBJ2-3	NA	once	TGTGCCAGCAGCGTATCCCAGGGGTGGACAGATACGCAGTATTTT	CASSVSQGWTDTQYF
TRBV11-3	TRBJ2-2	NA	once	TGTGCCAGCCAGGGTGGTCCTTACGGGGAGCTGTTTTTT	CASQGGPYGELFF
TRBV27	TRBJ1-1	TRBD1	NA	TGTGCCAGCAGTTTCCGTCCAGGGGGCATGAACACTGAAGCTTTCTTT	CASSFRPGGMNTEAFF
TRBV19	TRBJ2-3	TRBD2	once	TGTGCCAGTAGTACGAATCTAGCGGGAGTGGCAGATACGCAGTATTTT	CASSTNLAGVADTQYF
TRBV10-3	TRBJ1-1	TRBD1	NA	TGTGCCATCAGTGAGACATACCCGGGACAGGGACGCTCTGAAGCTTTCTTT	CAISETYPGQGRSEAFF
TRBV19	TRBJ1-4	NA	NA	TGTGCCAGTAGGTCGGTGGCAACTAATGAAAAACTGTTTTTT	CASRSVATNEKLFF
TRBV7-8	TRBJ1-6	NA	NA	TGTGCCAGCAGCTTAGTCGGGGTTAATTCACCCCTCCACTTT	CASSLVGVNSPLHF
TRBV2	TRBJ2-3	NA	NA	TGTGCCAGCAGTCAAAGCACAGATACGCAGTATTTT	CASSQSTDTQYF
TRBV18	TRBJ2-5	TRBD1	NA	TGTGCCAGCTCACCCAACCCTTCGACAGGGGGAGAGACCCAGTACTTC	CASSPNPSTGGETQYF
TRBV7-9	TRBJ2-7	TRBD1	NA	TGTGCCAGCAGGCAGACAGGGGGACACGACGAGCAGTACTTC	CASRQTGGHDEQYF
TRBV5-4	TRBJ2-3	TRBD2	NA	TGTGCCAGCAGCTCGGGGGGACCGAGCACAGATACGCAGTATTTT	CASSSGGPSTDTQYF
TRBV7-2	TRBJ2-3	NA	NA	TGTGCCAGCAGCTTACGGAGGCATTGGTCGGATACGCAGTATTTT	CASSLRRHWSDTQYF
TRBV6-4	TRBJ2-3	TRBD2	NA	TGTGCCAGCAGTCGACTAGCGGGGGAGGCAGATACGCAGTATTTT	CASSRLAGEADTQYF
TRBV7-8	TRBJ2-1	TRBD2	few	TGTGCCAGCAGCCTCGGACTAGCGTATTACAATGAGCAGTTCTTC	CASSLGLAYYNEQFF
TRBV4-3	TRBJ2-1	NA	NA	TGCGCCAGCAGCCAAGATCCCACATCTGCGGGGCAGTTCTTC	CASSQDPTSAGQFF
TRBV6-2/TRBV6-3	TRBJ1-1	TRBD1	few	TGTGCCAGCAGTGGACAGGTGAACACTGAAGCTTTCTTT	CASSGQVNTEAFF
TRBV4-2	TRBJ2-1	TRBD2	NA	TGTGCCAGCAGCCAGGGCGGGGGAAATGAGCAGTTCTTC	CASSQGGGNEQFF
TRBV30	TRBJ2-5	NA	NA	TGTGCCTGGAGTATCCGGGACAAAGGGACCCAGTACTTC	CAWSIRDKGTQYF
TRBV28	TRBJ1-5	TRBD1	NA	TGTGCCAGCAGGTCTCCGGGACAGGGGAGAGGTCAGCCCCAGCATTTT	CASRSPGQGRGQPQHF
TRBV7-8	TRBJ1-1	TRBD1	NA	TGTGCCAGCAGCCTCGTCGGCAGGGGGCATACCTACACTGAAGCTTTCTTT	CASSLVGRGHTYTEAFF
TRBV4-3	TRBJ1-2	TRBD1	NA	TGCGCCAGCAGCCAAGATCAGGGGGAGCGTGGCTACACCTTC	CASSQDQGERGYTF
TRBV29-1	TRBJ1-4	NA	NA	TGCAGCGTTGGAAGTACGACAGAAAAACTGTTTTTT	CSVGSTTEKLFF
TRBV19	TRBJ1-2	TRBD1	NA	TGTGCCAGTAACCGACTCGGGACAGGGTCCTTAGATGGGTACACCTTC	CASNRLGTGSLDGYTF
TRBV27	TRBJ2-1	NA	NA	TGTGCCAGCACCCCGGACAGTGCTCTCTACAATGAGCAGTTCTTC	CASTPDSALYNEQFF
TRBV5-4	TRBJ2-3	TRBD2	NA	TGTGCCAGCACCCTCCTTAGCGGGGGTAGCACAGATACGCAGTATTTT	CASTLLSGGSTDTQYF
TRBV5-1	TRBJ1-1	NA	once	TGCGCCAGCAGCTCCAGGGGAAGGCTGAACACTGAAGCTTTCTTT	CASSSRGRLNTEAFF
TRBV19	TRBJ1-1	NA	once	TGTGCCAGTAGTATAGGGCGGTCAAAAGCTTTCTTT	CASSIGRSKAFF
TRBV9	TRBJ2-1	TRBD2	NA	TGTGCCAGCAGCCCACAGCGGGGGCGGGGGAGTCACAATGAGCAGTTCTTC	CASSPQRGRGSHNEQFF
TRBV7-9	TRBJ1-1	NA	NA	TGTGCCAGCAGCTTAGCGGGGAGTTGGAGCACTGAAGCTTTCTTT	CASSLAGSWSTEAFF
TRBV4-2	TRBJ2-7	TRBD2	NA	TGTGCCAGCAGCCAAGCTCCGGGACTAGGACGATACGAGCAGTACTTC	CASSQAPGLGRYEQYF
TRBV7-2	TRBJ2-5	TRBD2	NA	TGTGCCAGCAGCTTTAGCGGGGGGGCCGGCGAGACCCAGTACTTC	CASSFSGGAGETQYF
TRBV2	TRBJ1-2	TRBD1	NA	TGTGCCAAACCCCCCGGGGACAGGATAACACCTAACTATGGCTACACCTTC	CAKPPGDRITPNYGYTF
TRBV30	TRBJ2-1	NA	NA	TGTGCCTGGAGTCGCAGGGAAAATGAGCAGTTCTTC	CAWSRRENEQFF
TRBV27	TRBJ2-7	NA	NA	TGTGCCAGCAGCCCCCTCGGAGGGAACTCTCCCTACGAGCAGTACTTC	CASSPLGGNSPYEQYF
TRBV6-2/TRBV6-3	TRBJ1-5	TRBD1	NA	TGTGCCAGCAGCCTCGACAGGGGGCGGGGGCAGCCCCAGCATTTT	CASSLDRGRGQPQHF
TRBV2	TRBJ2-7	NA	NA	TGTGCCAGCAGCTTCCTCTACGAGCAGTACTTC	CASSFLYEQYF
TRBV28	TRBJ1-3	NA	NA	TGTGCCAGCAGTCCCCCCGGGGAGGGGACCGGCACCATATATTTT	CASSPPGEGTGTIYF